The clone carrying this T cell receptor beta chain has a count of ten or more. This record comes from a study of T cells in Graves' hyperthyroidism and ophthalmopathy. Amplification targeted TCR beta CDR3 regions from RNA transcripts. Carried out on the TCR CDR3, a first-round RT-PCR used the HTBI primer set. TCRdb fed the multiplex PCR reads into MiXCR, producing one record per CDR3 protein. In the table there are nearly 600,000 distinct CDR3 sequences, more than 13% of which are singletons. The clonotype was recovered from a woman aged 18-29 years with Graves' ophthalmopathy. The material sequenced was blood.

Here the CDR3 DNA reads TGCAGTCGCAGCGGGGCAAGCACAGATACGCAGTATTTT. This encodes CSRSGASTDTQYF. This chain connects TRBV20-1 to TRBJ2-3; TRBD2 aligns across 7 bases. Trimming at V came to 8 bases and at J to 0 bases, leaving 5 bases not matched to a gene. The germline V gene has CDR1 DFQATT and CDR2 SNEGSKA (reference sequence). The CDR3 extends over 13 amino acids.